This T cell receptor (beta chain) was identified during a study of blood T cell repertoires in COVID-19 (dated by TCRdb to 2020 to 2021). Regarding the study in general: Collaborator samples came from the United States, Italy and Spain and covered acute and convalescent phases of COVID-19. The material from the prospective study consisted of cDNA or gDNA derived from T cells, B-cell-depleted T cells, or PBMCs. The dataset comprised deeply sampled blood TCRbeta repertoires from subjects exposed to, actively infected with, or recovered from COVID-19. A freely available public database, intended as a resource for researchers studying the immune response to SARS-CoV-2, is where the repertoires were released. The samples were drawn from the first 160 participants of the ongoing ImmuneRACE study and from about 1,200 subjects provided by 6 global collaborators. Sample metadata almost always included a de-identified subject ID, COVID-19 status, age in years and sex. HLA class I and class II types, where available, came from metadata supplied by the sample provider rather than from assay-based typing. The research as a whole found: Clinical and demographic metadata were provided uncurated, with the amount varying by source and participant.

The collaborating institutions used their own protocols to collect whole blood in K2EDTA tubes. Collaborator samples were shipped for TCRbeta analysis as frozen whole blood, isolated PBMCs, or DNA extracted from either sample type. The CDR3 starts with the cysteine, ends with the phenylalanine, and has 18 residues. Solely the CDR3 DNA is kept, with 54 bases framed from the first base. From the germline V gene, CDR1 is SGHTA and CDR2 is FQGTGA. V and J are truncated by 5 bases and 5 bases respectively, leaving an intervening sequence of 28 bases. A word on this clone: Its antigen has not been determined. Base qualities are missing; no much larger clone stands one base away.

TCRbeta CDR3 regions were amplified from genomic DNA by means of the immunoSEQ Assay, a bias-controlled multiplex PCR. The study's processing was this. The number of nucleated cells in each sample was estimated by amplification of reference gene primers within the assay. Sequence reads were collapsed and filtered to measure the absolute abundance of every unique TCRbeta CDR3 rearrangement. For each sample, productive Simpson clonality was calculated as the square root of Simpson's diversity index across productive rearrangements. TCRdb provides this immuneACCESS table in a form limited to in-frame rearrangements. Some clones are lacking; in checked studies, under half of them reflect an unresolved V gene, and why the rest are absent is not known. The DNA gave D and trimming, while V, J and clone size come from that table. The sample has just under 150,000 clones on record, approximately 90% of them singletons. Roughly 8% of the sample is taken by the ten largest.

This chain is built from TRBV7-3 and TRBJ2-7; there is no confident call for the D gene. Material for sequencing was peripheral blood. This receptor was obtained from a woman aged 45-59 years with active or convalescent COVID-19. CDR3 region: CASSRNGVGRAQSNEQYF. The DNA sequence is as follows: TGTGCCAGCAGCCGAAACGGTGTTGGGCGAGCCCAATCCAACGAGCAGTACTTC.